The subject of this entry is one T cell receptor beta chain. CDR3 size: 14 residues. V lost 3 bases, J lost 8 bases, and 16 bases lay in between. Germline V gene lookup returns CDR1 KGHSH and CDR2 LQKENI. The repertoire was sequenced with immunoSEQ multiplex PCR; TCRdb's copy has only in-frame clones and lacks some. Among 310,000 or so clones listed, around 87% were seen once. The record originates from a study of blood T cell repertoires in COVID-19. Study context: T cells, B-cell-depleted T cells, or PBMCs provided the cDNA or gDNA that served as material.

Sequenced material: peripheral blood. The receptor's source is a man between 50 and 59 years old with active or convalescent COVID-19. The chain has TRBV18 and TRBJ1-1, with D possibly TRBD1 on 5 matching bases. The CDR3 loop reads CASSPNGLGGEAFF. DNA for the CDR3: TGTGCCAGCTCACCTAACGGACTCGGGGGGGAAGCTTTCTTT.